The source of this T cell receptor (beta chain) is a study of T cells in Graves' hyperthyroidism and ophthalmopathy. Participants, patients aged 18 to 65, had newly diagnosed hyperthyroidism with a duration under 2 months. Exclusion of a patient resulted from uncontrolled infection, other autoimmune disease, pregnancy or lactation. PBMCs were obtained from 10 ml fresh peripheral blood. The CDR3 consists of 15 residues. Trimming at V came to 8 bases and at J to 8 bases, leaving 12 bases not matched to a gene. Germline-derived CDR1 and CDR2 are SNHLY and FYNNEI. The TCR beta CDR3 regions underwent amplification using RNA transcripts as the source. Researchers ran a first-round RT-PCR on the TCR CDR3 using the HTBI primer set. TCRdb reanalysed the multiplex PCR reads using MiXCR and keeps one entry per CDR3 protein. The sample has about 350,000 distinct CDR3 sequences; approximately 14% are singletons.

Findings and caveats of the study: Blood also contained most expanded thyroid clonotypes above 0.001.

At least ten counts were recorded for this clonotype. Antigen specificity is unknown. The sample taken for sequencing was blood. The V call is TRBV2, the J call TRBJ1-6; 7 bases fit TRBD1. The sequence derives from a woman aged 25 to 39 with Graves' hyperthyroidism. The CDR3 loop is CASRKMTGIDSPLHF. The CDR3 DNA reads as TGTGCCAGCCGGAAAATGACAGGGATTGATTCACCCCTCCACTTT.